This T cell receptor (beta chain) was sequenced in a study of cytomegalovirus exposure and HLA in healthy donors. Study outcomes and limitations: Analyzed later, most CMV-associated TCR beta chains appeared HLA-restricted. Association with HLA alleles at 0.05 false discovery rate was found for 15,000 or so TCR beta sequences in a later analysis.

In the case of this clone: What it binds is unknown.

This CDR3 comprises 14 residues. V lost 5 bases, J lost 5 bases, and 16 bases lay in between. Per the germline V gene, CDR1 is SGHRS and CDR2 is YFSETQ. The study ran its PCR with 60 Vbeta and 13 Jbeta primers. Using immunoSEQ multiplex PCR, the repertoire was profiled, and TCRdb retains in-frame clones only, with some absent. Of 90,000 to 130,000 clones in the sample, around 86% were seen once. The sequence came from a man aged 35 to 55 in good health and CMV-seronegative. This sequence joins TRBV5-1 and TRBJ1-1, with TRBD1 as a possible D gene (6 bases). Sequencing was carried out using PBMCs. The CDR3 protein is CASRQGQAETEAFF. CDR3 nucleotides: TGCGCCAGCAGGCAGGGGCAGGCGGAGACTGAAGCTTTCTTT.